Shown below are 6 T cell receptor beta chains from a single sample sequenced in a study of Ad26.COV2.S vaccination and SARS-CoV-2 variants. TCRdb's table, derived via immunoSEQ multiplex PCR, lists solely in-frame clones and lacks some. The sample has fewer than 900,000 clones, roughly nine tenths seen once; the top ten hold roughly 1.5%. The treatment is: around 19 received Ad26.COV2.S at low or high dose, single or two shots; roughly five received placebo; per-sample allocation not given. Sample collection was performed on day 63 after the first vaccine or placebo injection. This specimen consisted of peripheral blood, obtained in a trial of Ad26.COV2.S vaccine versus placebo. The receptors were sampled from a person aged 18-60 years who received the Ad26.COV2.S COVID-19 vaccine or a placebo.

The rearrangement links TRBV10-3 to TRBJ1-2; D gene uncertain. Trimming removed 2 bases from V and 4 bases from J, with 8 bases in between. This CDR3 region has 13 residues. The germline CDR1 and CDR2 sequences are ENHRY and SYGVKD. CDR3 nucleotide sequence: TGTGCCATCAGTGAGGAGGTTAGCTATGGCTACACCTTC. The encoded protein is CAISEEVSYGYTF.

The rearrangement uses TRBV4-2 and TRBJ1-4, with 12 bases aligning to TRBD1. The CDR3 runs 14 residues. CDR1 and CDR2 from the germline V gene are LGHNA and YNFKEQ. V shed 7 bases, J shed 8 bases, and the junction held 5 bases outside the gene matches. DNA of the CDR3: TGTGCCAGCAACAGAGGGACAGGGGGCGAAAAACTGTTTTTT. Amino acids: CASNRGTGGEKLFF.

The chain couples TRBV10-1 to TRBJ1-5, with 9 bases lining up with TRBD1. J lost 2 bases, V lost 0 bases, and 8 bases had no gene match. Germline assignment: CDR1 WNHNN and CDR2 SYGVQD (reference sequence). The CDR3 covers 18 residues. Here the CDR3 reads CASSESWTGDYGNQPQHF. For the CDR3, the DNA is TGCGCCAGCAGTGAGTCGTGGACAGGGGATTACGGCAATCAGCCCCAGCATTTT.

The rearrangement uses TRBV5-4 and TRBJ2-1, with 12 positions matching TRBD2. With 4 bases clipped from V and 4 bases from J, the junction kept 6 bases outside the gene matches. Germline CDR1 reads SGHNT; CDR2 reads YYREEE (reference sequence). This CDR3 is 16 amino acids long. The CDR3 reads CASSTGLAGRYNEQFF. DNA of the CDR3: TGTGCCAGCAGCACCGGACTAGCGGGAAGGTACAATGAGCAGTTCTTC.

The chain joins TRBV11-2 to TRBJ1-3; no firm D call. CDR1 SGHAT and CDR2 FQNNGV come from the germline V gene. The V and J ends lost 1 base and 0 bases respectively, with 13 bases between them. This CDR3 comprises 17 residues. The CDR3 is CASSLATRIVSGNTIYF. CDR3 coding DNA: TGTGCCAGCAGCTTAGCCACACGTATTGTCTCTGGAAACACCATATATTTT.

V gene TRBV5-1 combines with J gene TRBJ2-7, with D possibly matching TRBD1 (5 bases). The CDR3 contains 14 residues. Germline CDR1 reads SGHRS; CDR2 reads YFSETQ. V was shortened by 0 bases and J by 4 bases, with 11 bases between the two germline ends. DNA for the CDR3: TGCGCCAGCAGCTTGGAATGGGGCTTATACGAGCAGTACTTC. Translation gives CASSLEWGLYEQYF.